The next 24 T cell receptor beta chains were all read from a single sample in a study of T cells after yellow fever vaccination. TCRdb ran MiXCR on the 5' RACE reads and lists one entry per CDR3 protein. The sample carries 250,000 to 400,000 distinct CDR3 sequences, 3.5% to 4.5% recorded once. Source: PBMCs, taken 15 days after the yellow fever booster vaccination. These receptor sequences come from a man between 18 and 35 years old who received the YFV17D yellow fever vaccine.

In this sample, this clonotype turned up many times. CDR3 amino acids: CASTSLVAGPSGYEQYV. In DNA, the CDR3 is TGTGCCAGCACCTCTCTCGTGGCGGGGCCATCGGGCTACGAGCAGTACGTC. This sequence joins TRBV12-3 or TRBV12-4 and TRBJ2-7, with D maybe TRBD2 (6 bases). The CDR3 covers 17 residues. V dropped 7 bases and J dropped 3 bases, with 25 bases sitting between them.

The chain joins TRBV27 to TRBJ2-7; 7 nucleotides line up with TRBD1. With 4 bases clipped from V and 0 bases from J, the junction kept 6 bases outside the gene matches. Looked up from germline, CDR1 is MNHEY and CDR2 is SMNVEV (reference sequence). The CDR3 is made up of 15 amino acids. This chain's CDR3 is CASSSDRVTSYEQYF. CDR3 nucleotide sequence: TGTGCCAGCAGTTCTGACAGGGTAACCTCCTACGAGCAGTACTTC.

V is TRBV7-2 and J is TRBJ2-4; D remains ambiguous. The CDR3 has 15 amino acids. The V gene lost 1 base and the J gene lost 3 bases, with 10 bases spanning the gap. Germline CDR1 reads SGHTA; CDR2 reads FQGNSA. CDR3 nucleotide sequence: TGTGCCAGCAGCTTAGATAGATTAGACAAAAACATTCAGTACTTC. This sequence encodes CASSLDRLDKNIQYF.

This clonotype appeared many times. This chain links TRBV6-1 with TRBJ1-2, with D uncertain. Germline CDR1 reads MNHNS; CDR2 reads SASEGT. This CDR3 is built from 13 residues. V lost 5 bases and J lost 2, with 9 bases in between. In DNA, the CDR3 is TGTGCCAGCAGTTACGGACGGAACTATGGCTACACCTTC. It yields the protein CASSYGRNYGYTF.

J is TRBJ2-5 and V is TRBV4-1, with D unresolved. The CDR3 spans 15 residues. Trimming took 0 bases from V and 2 from J, leaving 10 bases between them. Germline values: CDR1 MGHRA, CDR2 YSYEKL. The CDR3 is CASSQDSRFQETQYF. The DNA for the CDR3 is TGCGCCAGCAGCCAAGATTCAAGGTTTCAAGAGACCCAGTACTTC.

In this sample, this clonotype turned up many times. J is TRBJ1-5 and V is TRBV27; D not certain. The CDR3 covers 14 residues. Germline CDR1 reads MNHEY; CDR2 reads SMNVEV (reference sequence). Trimming stripped 6 bases from V and 7 bases from J, with 16 bases between. This CDR3 reads CASSTSPLGQPQHF. The CDR3 DNA follows: TGTGCCAGCAGCACCTCCCCCCTGGGACAGCCCCAGCATTTT.

This clonotype was counted many times. The V and J genes are TRBV9 and TRBJ1-2; no definite D call. Germline assignment: CDR1 SGDLS and CDR2 YYNGEE. This CDR3 spans 13 amino acids. V was trimmed by 0 bases and J by 4 bases, leaving 7 bases between them. The CDR3 loop is CASSVGELYGYTF. The CDR3 region has the DNA TGTGCCAGCAGCGTAGGGGAACTCTATGGCTACACCTTC.

This clonotype was observed a few times. The genes are TRBV6-2 or TRBV6-3 and TRBJ1-6; no clear D. CDR1 and CDR2 from the germline V gene are MNHEY and SVGEGT. The ends were cut back, 5 bases at V and 7 bases at J, with 12 bases in the middle. This CDR3 has 14 amino acids. DNA of the CDR3: TGTGCCAGCAGTCGACACGGTAGGAATTCACCCCTCCACTTT. Encoded protein: CASSRHGRNSPLHF.

This clonotype was observed a handful of times. The chain is built from TRBV20-1 and TRBJ2-5; 15 bases are a match to TRBD2. Unmatched junction bases numbered 2, after V lost 5 bases and J lost 4 bases. CDR3 size: 14 residues. Germline V gene sequence: CDR1 DFQATT, CDR2 SNEGSKA (reference sequence). CDR3 sequence (DNA): TGCAGTGCTTGGACTAGCGGGGGGGGAGAGACCCAGTACTTC. Residues: CSAWTSGGGETQYF.

This clonotype was picked up many times. The chain recombines TRBV6-5 with TRBJ1-1; D gene ambiguous. CDR1 is MNHEY, CDR2 SVGAGI, per germline. V was clipped by 6 bases and J by 3 bases, with 11 bases between them. This CDR3 contains 13 residues. The DNA of the CDR3 is TGTGCCAGCAGCCTCACCTCGGACACTGAAGCTTTCTTT. Amino acids: CASSLTSDTEAFF.

The chain couples TRBV5-1 to TRBJ1-2; D remains unclear. Trimming pared 3 bases from V and 10 bases from J, leaving 13 bases between. Germline CDR1 SGHRS, CDR2 YFSETQ. The CDR3 has 12 residues. CDR3 sequence reads: CASSSSGRYYTF. The CDR3 DNA is TGCGCCAGCAGCTCTTCGGGCAGATACTACACCTTC.

This clonotype was detected only a few times. J is TRBJ1-1 and V is TRBV5-1; D remains ambiguous. The germline V gene has CDR1 SGHRS and CDR2 YFSETQ. The CDR3 has 14 amino acids. V was clipped by 6 bases and J by 4 bases, with 16 bases between them. CDR3 sequence reads: CASTATSLVTEAFF. The CDR3 bases are TGCGCCAGCACCGCCACTAGTTTGGTCACTGAAGCTTTCTTT.

The J gene is TRBJ2-1, the V gene TRBV6-1; D is unclear. The CDR3 loop spans 11 amino acids. Germline assignment: CDR1 MNHNS and CDR2 SASEGT. V was cut by 3 bases and J by 6 bases, with 3 bases left in between. The CDR3 is CASSDGNEQFF. Written as DNA, the CDR3 is TGTGCCAGCAGTGATGGCAATGAGCAGTTCTTC.

The gene calls are TRBV4-3 and TRBJ2-3; no reliable D call. The CDR3 contains 13 residues. With 2 bases removed from V and 2 bases from J, the gap between germline ends came to 5 bases. The germline V gene has CDR1 LGHNA and CDR2 YSLEER. The CDR3: CASSQQYTDTQYF. The CDR3 DNA sequence: TGCGCCAGCAGCCAACAGTACACAGATACGCAGTATTTT.

The sample holds a few counts of this clonotype. V usage is TRBV5-1 and J usage is TRBJ2-3; no clear D gene. The V end was cut by 4 bases, the J end by 1 base, with 16 bases between. Germline CDR1 SGHRS, CDR2 YFSETQ. CDR3 size: 16 residues. Written as DNA, the CDR3 is TGCGCCAGCAGCCACCGGCCTTTGTCGGGCACAGATACGCAGTATTTT. This sequence encodes CASSHRPLSGTDTQYF.

The gene calls are TRBV3-1 and TRBJ2-1, with no clear D. The CDR3 extends over 11 amino acids. Germline V CDR1 and CDR2: LGHDT, YNNKEL (reference sequence). V lost 4 bases, J lost 11 bases, and 9 bases lay in between. The CDR3 loop reads CASSLLGQQFF. The CDR3 region has the DNA TGTGCCAGCAGCCTCCTCGGTCAGCAGTTCTTC.

Only a few counts were recorded for this clonotype. V usage is TRBV20-1 and J usage is TRBJ2-1; the match to TRBD2 covers 10 bases. CDR1 is DFQATT and CDR2 is SNEGSKA in the germline V gene (reference sequence). CDR3 size: 14 residues. V dropped 2 bases and J dropped 7; count of bases not matched to a gene: 5. CDR3 sequence (DNA): TGCAGTGCTAGAATACTAGCGGGGTATAATGAGCAGTTCTTC. Its protein is CSARILAGYNEQFF.

This clonotype was counted between two and nine times. The chain is built from TRBV4-1 and TRBJ1-6; tentative D call: TRBD1 (6 bases). V was pared by 0 bases and J by 14 bases, with 14 bases between. The CDR3 spans 14 residues. Germline CDR1 MGHRA, CDR2 YSYEKL. Written as DNA, the CDR3 is TGCGCCAGCAGCCAAGAGGCCTGGGGGCGCACCCTCCACTTT. Residues: CASSQEAWGRTLHF.

At least ten counts were recorded for this clonotype. The chain employs TRBV7-9 and TRBJ2-1, with a weak D call TRBD2 (7 bases). V was trimmed by 4 bases and J by 1 base, leaving 11 bases between them. Germline V CDR1 and CDR2: SEHNR, FQNEAQ (reference sequence). The CDR3 loop spans 15 amino acids. Here the CDR3 reads CASSYGGPSYNEQFF. The CDR3 region has the DNA TGTGCCAGCAGCTACGGGGGGCCTTCCTACAATGAGCAGTTCTTC.

Only a few counts were recorded for this clonotype. J is TRBJ2-5 and V is TRBV12-3 or TRBV12-4, with D tentatively TRBD1 (6 bases). V was trimmed by 5 bases and J by 2 bases, leaving 12 bases between them. CDR3 length: 14 amino acids. The CDR3, as DNA: TGTGCCAGCAGTCTCCCGGACAGACAAGAGACCCAGTACTTC. Encoded protein: CASSLPDRQETQYF.

The CDR3 DNA is TGTGCCAGCAGCCCACCCCGGGGGCTGTTCGGCGGGGGCCATGAGCAGTTCTTC. This sequence encodes CASSPPRGLFGGGHEQFF. This chain joins TRBV11-1 and TRBJ2-1, with D maybe TRBD2 (7 bases). Germline assignment: CDR1 SGHAT and CDR2 FQDESV (reference sequence). V was clipped by 5 bases and J by 8 bases, with 28 bases between them. The CDR3 totals 18 residues.

V usage is TRBV6-5 and J usage is TRBJ2-3; D unresolved. CDR1 and CDR2 from the germline V gene are MNHEY and SVGAGI. This CDR3 has 15 residues. The V gene lost 0 bases and the J gene lost 2 bases, with 9 bases spanning the gap. CDR3 in amino acids: CASSYSRQSTDTQYF. Written as DNA, the CDR3 is TGTGCCAGCAGTTACTCGAGGCAGTCCACAGATACGCAGTATTTT.

This chain uses TRBV20-1 with TRBJ1-5, with TRBD1 matching 10 bases. Germline V CDR1 and CDR2: DFQATT, SNEGSKA (reference sequence). This CDR3 spans 16 amino acids. With 1 base clipped from V and 6 bases from J, the junction kept 9 bases outside the gene matches. The CDR3 region has the DNA TGCAGTGCTAGAGCGACCGGGACAGGGGCGTCTCAGCCCCAGCATTTT. Protein: CSARATGTGASQPQHF.

This clonotype was seen many times. The chain employs TRBV29-1 and TRBJ2-1; 11 positions match TRBD2. J was trimmed by 4 bases and V by 0 bases; bases with no gene match: 8. This CDR3 spans 17 amino acids. The germline CDR1 and CDR2 sequences are SQVTM and ANQGSEA. CDR3 in amino acids: CSVEDWGSGGDYNEQFF. The CDR3 DNA is TGCAGCGTTGAAGATTGGGGTAGCGGGGGGGATTACAATGAGCAGTTCTTC.